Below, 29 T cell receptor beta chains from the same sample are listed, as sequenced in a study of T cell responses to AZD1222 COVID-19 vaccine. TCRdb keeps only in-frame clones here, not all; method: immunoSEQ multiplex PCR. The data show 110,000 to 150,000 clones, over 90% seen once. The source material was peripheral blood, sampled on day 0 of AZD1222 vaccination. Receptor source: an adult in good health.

The chain's CDR3 is CAIRATSDTDTQYF. CDR3 DNA: TGTGCCATCAGGGCGACTAGCGACACAGATACGCAGTATTTT. The genes are TRBV10-3 and TRBJ2-3; 8 bases match TRBD2. Germline lookup yields CDR1 ENHRY and CDR2 SYGVKD. V gave up 6 bases and J gave up 2 bases; unmatched junction bases: 4. CDR3 length equals 14 residues.

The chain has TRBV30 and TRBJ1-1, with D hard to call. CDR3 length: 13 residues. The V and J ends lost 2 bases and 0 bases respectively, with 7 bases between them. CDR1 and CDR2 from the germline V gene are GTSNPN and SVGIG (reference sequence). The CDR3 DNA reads TGTGCCTGGAGTATAAATATGAACACTGAAGCTTTCTTT. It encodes CAWSINMNTEAFF.

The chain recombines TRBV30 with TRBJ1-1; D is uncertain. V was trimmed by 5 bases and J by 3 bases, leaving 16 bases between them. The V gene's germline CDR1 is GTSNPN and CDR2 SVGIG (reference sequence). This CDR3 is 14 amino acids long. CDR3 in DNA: TGTGCCTGGGTTTTTAAGGGCCGGTACACTGAAGCTTTCTTT. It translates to CAWVFKGRYTEAFF.

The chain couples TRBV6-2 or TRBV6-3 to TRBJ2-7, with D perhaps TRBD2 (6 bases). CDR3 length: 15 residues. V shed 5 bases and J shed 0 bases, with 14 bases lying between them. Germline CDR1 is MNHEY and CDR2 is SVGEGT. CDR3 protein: CASSNGLSVSYEQYF. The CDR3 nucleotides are TGTGCCAGCAGTAACGGACTATCCGTCTCCTACGAGCAGTACTTC.

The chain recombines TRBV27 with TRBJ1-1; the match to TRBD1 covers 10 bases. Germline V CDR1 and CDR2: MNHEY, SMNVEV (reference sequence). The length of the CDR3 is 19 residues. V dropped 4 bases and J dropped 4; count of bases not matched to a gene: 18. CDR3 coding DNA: TGTGCCAGCAGTTCACATCGTCCTGGGACAGGGGAAGTAGGCACTGAAGCTTTCTTT. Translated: CASSSHRPGTGEVGTEAFF.

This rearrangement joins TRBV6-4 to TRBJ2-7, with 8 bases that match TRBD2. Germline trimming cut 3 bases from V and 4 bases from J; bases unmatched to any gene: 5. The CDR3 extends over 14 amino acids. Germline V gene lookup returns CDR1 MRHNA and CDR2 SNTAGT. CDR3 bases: TGTGCCAGCAGTGATTCGGGGGGGACATACGAGCAGTACTTC. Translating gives CASSDSGGTYEQYF.

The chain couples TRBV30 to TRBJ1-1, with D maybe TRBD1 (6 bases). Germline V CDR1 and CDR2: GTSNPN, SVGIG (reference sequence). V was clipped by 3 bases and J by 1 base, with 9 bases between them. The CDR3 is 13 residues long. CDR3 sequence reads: CAWSTGPNTEAFF. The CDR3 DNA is TGTGCCTGGAGCACAGGGCCGAACACTGAAGCTTTCTTT.

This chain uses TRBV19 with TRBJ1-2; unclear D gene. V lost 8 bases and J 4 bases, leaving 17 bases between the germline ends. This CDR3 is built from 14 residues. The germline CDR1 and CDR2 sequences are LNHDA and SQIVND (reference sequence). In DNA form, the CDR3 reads TGTGCCAGTTCACAGTGGCAGGACCTCTATGGCTACACCTTC. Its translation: CASSQWQDLYGYTF. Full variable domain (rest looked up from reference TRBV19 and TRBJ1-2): DGGITQSPKYLFRKEGQNVTLSCEQNLNHDAMYWYRQDPGQGLRLIYYSQIVNDFQKGDIAEGYSVSREKKESFPLTVTSAQKNPTAFYLCASSQWQDLYGYTFGSGTRLTVV.

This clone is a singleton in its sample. The CDR3 loop is CASSLVLAISSYNEQFF. The CDR3 nucleotides are TGTGCCAGCAGCTTGGTGCTAGCGATTAGCTCCTACAATGAGCAGTTCTTC. V is TRBV5-5 and J is TRBJ2-1; the D gene is possibly TRBD2 (6 bases). CDR3 length equals 17 residues. In germline, CDR1 is SGHKS, CDR2 YYEKEE (reference sequence). Between the trimmed V and J ends, which lost 0 bases and 0 bases, there was a span of 13 bases. Combining the CDR3 with reference TRBV5-5 and TRBJ2-1 gives the whole variable domain DAGVTQSPTHLIKTRGQQVTLRCSPISGHKSVSWYQQVLGQGPQFIFQYYEKEERGRGNFPDRFSARQFPNYSSELNVNALLLGDSALYLCASSLVLAISSYNEQFFGPGTRLTVL.

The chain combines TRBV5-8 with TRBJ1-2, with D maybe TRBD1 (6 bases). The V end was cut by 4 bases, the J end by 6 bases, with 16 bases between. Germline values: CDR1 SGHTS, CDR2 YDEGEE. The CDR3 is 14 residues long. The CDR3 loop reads CASSTRTEINGYTF. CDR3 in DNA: TGTGCCAGCAGCACCCGGACAGAAATAAATGGCTACACCTTC.

The CDR3 DNA follows: TGTGCCAGCTCACCGGGACAGGGGGCGCCAGGCGATGGCTACACCTTC. It yields the protein CASSPGQGAPGDGYTF. V and J are TRBV18 and TRBJ1-2; 12 bases align to TRBD1. Germline values: CDR1 KGHSH, CDR2 LQKENI. The CDR3 has 16 residues. With 3 bases clipped from V and 6 bases from J, the junction kept 8 bases outside the gene matches.

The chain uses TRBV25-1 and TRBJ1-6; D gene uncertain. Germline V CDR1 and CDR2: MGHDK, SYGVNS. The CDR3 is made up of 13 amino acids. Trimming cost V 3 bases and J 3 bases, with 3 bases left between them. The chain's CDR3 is CASSDVYNSPLHF. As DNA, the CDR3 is TGTGCCAGCAGTGATGTCTATAATTCACCCCTCCACTTT.

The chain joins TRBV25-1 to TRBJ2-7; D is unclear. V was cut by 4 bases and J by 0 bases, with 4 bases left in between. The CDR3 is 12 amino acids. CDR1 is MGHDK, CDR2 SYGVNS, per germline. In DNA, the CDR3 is TGTGCCAGCAGTGCAGCCTCCTACGAGCAGTACTTC. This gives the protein CASSAASYEQYF.

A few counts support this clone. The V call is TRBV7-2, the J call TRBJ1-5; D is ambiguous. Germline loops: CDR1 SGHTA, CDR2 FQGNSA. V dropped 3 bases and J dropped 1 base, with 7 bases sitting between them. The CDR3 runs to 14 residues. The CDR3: CASSFSISNQPQHF. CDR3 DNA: TGTGCCAGCAGCTTCTCGATAAGCAATCAGCCCCAGCATTTT.

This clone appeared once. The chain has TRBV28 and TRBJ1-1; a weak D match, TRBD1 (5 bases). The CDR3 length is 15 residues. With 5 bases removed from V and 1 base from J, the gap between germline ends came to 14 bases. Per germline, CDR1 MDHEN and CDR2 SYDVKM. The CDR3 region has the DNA TGTGCCAGCAGTCCCTCGGGGGGATGGAACACTGAAGCTTTCTTT. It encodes CASSPSGGWNTEAFF.

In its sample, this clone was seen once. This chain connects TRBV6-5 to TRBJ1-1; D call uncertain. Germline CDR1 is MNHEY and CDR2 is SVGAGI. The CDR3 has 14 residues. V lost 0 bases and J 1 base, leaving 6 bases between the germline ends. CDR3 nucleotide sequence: TGTGCCAGCAGTTACTCGCACGGGAACACTGAAGCTTTCTTT. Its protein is CASSYSHGNTEAFF.

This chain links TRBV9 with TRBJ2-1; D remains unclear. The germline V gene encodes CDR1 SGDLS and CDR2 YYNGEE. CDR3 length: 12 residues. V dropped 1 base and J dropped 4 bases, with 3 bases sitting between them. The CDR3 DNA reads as TGTGCCAGCAGCGTAAAGTACAATGAGCAGTTCTTC. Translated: CASSVKYNEQFF.

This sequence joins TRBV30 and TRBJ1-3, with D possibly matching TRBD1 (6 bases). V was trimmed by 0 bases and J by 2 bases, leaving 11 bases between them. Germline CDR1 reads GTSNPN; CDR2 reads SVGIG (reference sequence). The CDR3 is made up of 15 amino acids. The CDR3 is CAWSVGGMTGNTIYF. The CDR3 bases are TGTGCCTGGAGTGTAGGGGGGATGACTGGAAACACCATATATTTT.

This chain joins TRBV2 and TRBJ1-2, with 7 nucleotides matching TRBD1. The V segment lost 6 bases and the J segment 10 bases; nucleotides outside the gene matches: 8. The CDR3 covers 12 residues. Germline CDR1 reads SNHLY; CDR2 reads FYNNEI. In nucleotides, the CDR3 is TGTGCCAGCAGAAGGCAGGGGGGACTCTACACCTTC. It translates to CASRRQGGLYTF.

CDR3 coding DNA: TGTGCCATCAGTGAGTCTGTGGGTAGGGGTCAGCCCCAGCATTTT. This gives the protein CAISESVGRGQPQHF. This chain joins TRBV10-3 and TRBJ1-5; tentatively, D is TRBD1 (5 bases). V was shortened by 0 bases and J by 6 bases, with 12 bases between the two germline ends. This CDR3 is 15 amino acids long. CDR1 ENHRY and CDR2 SYGVKD come from the germline V gene.

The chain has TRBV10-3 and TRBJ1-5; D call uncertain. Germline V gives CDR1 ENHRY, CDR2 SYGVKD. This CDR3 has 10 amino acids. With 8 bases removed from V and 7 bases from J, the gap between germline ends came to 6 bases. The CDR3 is CAILGQPQHF. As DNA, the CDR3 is TGTGCCATCTTGGGGCAGCCCCAGCATTTT.

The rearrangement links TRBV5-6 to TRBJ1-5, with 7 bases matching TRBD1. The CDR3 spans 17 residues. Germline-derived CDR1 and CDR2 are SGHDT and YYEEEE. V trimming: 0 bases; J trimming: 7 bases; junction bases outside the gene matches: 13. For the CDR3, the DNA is TGTGCCAGCAGCTTGGCGGGTACAGGGGTGGTCGGCCAGCCCCAGCATTTT. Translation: CASSLAGTGVVGQPQHF. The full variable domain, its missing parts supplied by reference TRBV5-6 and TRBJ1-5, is DAGVTQSPTHLIKTRGQQVTLRCSPKSGHDTVSWYQQALGQGPQFIFQYYEEEERQRGNFPDRFSGHQFPNYSSELNVNALLLGDSALYLCASSLAGTGVVGQPQHFGDGTRLSIL.

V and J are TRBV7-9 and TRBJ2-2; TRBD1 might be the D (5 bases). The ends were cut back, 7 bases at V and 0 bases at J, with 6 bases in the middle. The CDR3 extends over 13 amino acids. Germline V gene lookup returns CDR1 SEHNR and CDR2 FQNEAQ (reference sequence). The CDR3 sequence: CASTGSNTGELFF. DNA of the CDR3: TGTGCCAGCACAGGGTCGAACACCGGGGAGCTGTTTTTT.

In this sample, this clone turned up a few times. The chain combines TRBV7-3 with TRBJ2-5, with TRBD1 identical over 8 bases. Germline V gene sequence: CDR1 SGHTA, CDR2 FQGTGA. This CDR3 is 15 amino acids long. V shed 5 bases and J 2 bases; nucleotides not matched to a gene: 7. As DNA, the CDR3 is TGTGCCAGCAGCCAAACAGGGGGATTACAAGAGACCCAGTACTTC. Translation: CASSQTGGLQETQYF.

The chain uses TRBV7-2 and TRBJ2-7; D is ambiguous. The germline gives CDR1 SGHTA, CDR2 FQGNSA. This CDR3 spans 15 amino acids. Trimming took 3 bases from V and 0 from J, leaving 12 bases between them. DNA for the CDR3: TGTGCCAGCAGCTTGGCCCGGTGGAGCTCCTACGAGCAGTACTTC. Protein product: CASSLARWSSYEQYF.

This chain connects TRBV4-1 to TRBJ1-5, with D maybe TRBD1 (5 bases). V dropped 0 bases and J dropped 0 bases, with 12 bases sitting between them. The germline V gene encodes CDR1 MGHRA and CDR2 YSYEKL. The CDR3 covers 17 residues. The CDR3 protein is CASSQDRGTDSNQPQHF. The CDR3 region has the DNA TGCGCCAGCAGCCAAGATCGGGGCACCGATAGCAATCAGCCCCAGCATTTT.

CDR3 coding DNA: TGCGCCAGCAGCCCTATCCAGGGAAGGGGAAACACCATATATTTT. It yields the protein CASSPIQGRGNTIYF. The chain combines TRBV5-1 with TRBJ1-3, with D possibly matching TRBD1 (5 bases). Germline-derived CDR1 and CDR2 are SGHRS and YFSETQ. V was trimmed by 4 bases and J by 4 bases, leaving 15 bases between them. The CDR3 covers 15 residues.

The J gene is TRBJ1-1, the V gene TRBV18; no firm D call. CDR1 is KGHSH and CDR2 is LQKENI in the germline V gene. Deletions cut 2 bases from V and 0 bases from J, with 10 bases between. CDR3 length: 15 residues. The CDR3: CASSPIMALNTEAFF. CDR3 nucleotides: TGTGCCAGCTCACCAATAATGGCGTTGAACACTGAAGCTTTCTTT.

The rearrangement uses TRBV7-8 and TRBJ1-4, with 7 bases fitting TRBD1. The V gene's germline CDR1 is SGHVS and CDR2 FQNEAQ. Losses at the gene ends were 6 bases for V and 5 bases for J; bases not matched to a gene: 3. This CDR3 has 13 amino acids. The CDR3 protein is CASSRDRNEKLFF. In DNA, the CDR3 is TGTGCCAGCAGTAGGGACAGAAATGAAAAACTGTTTTTT.